This T cell receptor (beta chain) derives from a study of T cell responses to AZD1222 COVID-19 vaccine. As to this clone: No antigen is known for it.

The CDR3 spans 11 residues. V was clipped by 5 bases and J by 8 bases, with 12 bases between them. CDR1 and CDR2 from the germline V gene are DFQATT and SNEGSKA (reference sequence). Some clones are missing from TCRdb's copy, which holds only in-frame ones; the method was immunoSEQ multiplex PCR. The sample records some 120,000 clones, approximately 85% being singletons. Study-wide points: Across the whole spike, CD4 TCRs peaked at regions 160-218 and 743-854.

This rearrangement joins TRBV20-1 to TRBJ1-1, with D possibly being TRBD1 (5 bases). The specimen comprised peripheral blood, sampled on day 0 of MenACWY control vaccination. This TCR was sampled from an adult in good health. The CDR3 reads CSARGWQEAFF. DNA of the CDR3: TGCAGTGCTCGGGGGTGGCAGGAAGCTTTCTTT.